Listed below are T cell receptor beta chains from one sample, sequenced in a study of T cell changes during pregnancy in multiple sclerosis. The assay was immunoSEQ multiplex PCR, and TCRdb's table has in-frame clones only and misses some. This table holds around 45,000 clones, about 90% found once. The sequencing used CD4+ T cells from peripheral blood mononuclear cells, collected in the third trimester of pregnancy. Every receptor here comes from a female donor with multiple sclerosis, enrolled in a pregnancy study. Both conserved end residues are part of each CDR3. The D gene is left open where the match is weak. The size of a clone is reported for some rows only, either as once, few or many, or as a class for expanded clones.

>TRBD1|TRBJ1-2|14|TRBV9|-
CASSVEDRGHGYTF
TGTGCCAGCAGCGTAGAGGACAGGGGGCATGGCTACACCTTC
>-|TRBJ1-1|10|TRBV6-1|-
CACTRGEAFF
TGTGCCTGCACCAGGGGTGAAGCTTTCTTT
>-|TRBJ1-5|12|TRBV29-1|-
CSARLAGQPQHF
TGCAGCGCTAGGCTTGCGGGTCAGCCCCAGCATTTT
>-|TRBJ2-1|15|TRBV10-1|-
CASSPGGAPNNEQFF
TGCGCCAGCAGCCCAGGAGGGGCGCCAAACAATGAGCAGTTCTTC
>TRBD2|TRBJ2-2|14|TRBV27|-
CASSLLAGAGELFF
TGTGCCAGCAGTTTACTAGCGGGAGCCGGGGAGCTGTTTTTT
>-|TRBJ2-3|16|TRBV5-4|-
CASSKPGLHMGDTQYF
TGTGCCAGCAGCAAACCGGGACTCCACATGGGAGATACGCAGTATTTT
>TRBD2|TRBJ2-3|17|TRBV4-2|once
CASSQETSGGFQDTQYF
TGTGCCAGCAGCCAAGAGACTAGCGGGGGATTTCAAGATACGCAGTATTTT
>TRBD1|TRBJ1-2|16|TRBV27|-
CASSSTGTGTNYGYTF
TGTGCCAGCAGTTCGACCGGGACAGGGACTAACTATGGCTACACCTTC
>-|TRBJ2-7|15|TRBV7-9|-
CASSSGTPRYNEQYF
TGTGCCAGCAGCTCAGGGACACCCCGTTACAACGAGCAGTACTTC
>TRBD2|TRBJ2-2|15|TRBV4-3|-
CASSQGGGWAGELFF
TGCGCCAGCAGCCAAGGGGGGGGGTGGGCCGGGGAGCTGTTTTTT
>-|TRBJ1-2|13|TRBV28|-
CASSLGRSYGYTF
TGTGCCAGCAGTTTAGGGAGGAGCTATGGCTACACCTTC
>TRBD1|TRBJ1-2|14|TRBV11-2|-
CASSLVRTGGGYTF
TGTGCCAGCAGCTTAGTACGGACAGGGGGTGGCTACACCTTC
>-|TRBJ1-1|13|TRBV28|-
CASSLQGGTEAFF
TGTGCCAGCAGTTTACAGGGAGGAACTGAAGCTTTCTTT
>TRBD2|TRBJ2-5|15|TRBV28|-
CASRTTAGLQETQYF
TGTGCCAGCAGGACGACAGCGGGACTACAAGAGACCCAGTACTTC
>-|TRBJ2-1|16|TRBV19|-
CATGRPRGGRVDEQFF
TGTGCCACGGGCAGGCCAAGGGGGGGACGAGTAGATGAGCAGTTCTTC
>TRBD2|TRBJ2-7|15|TRBV4-3|-
CASSQVPSGNYEQYF
TGCGCCAGCAGCCAAGTCCCTAGCGGAAACTACGAGCAGTACTTC
>TRBD2|TRBJ2-5|15|TRBV18|-
CASSPIAGIRETQYF
TGTGCCAGCTCACCTATAGCGGGCATTCGAGAGACCCAGTACTTC
>-|TRBJ2-1|17|TRBV21-1|-
CASSKSSPWGLAGGYFF
TGTGCCAGCAGCAAATCATCGCCGTGGGGACTAGCGGGAGGTTATTTCTTC
>TRBD2|TRBJ2-4|16|TRBV5-4|-
CASSIRLAGTKNIQYF
TGTGCCAGCAGCATTCGACTAGCGGGAACCAAAAACATTCAGTACTTC
>-|TRBJ2-1|15|TRBV2|-
CASRVFGSGNNEQFF
TGTGCCAGCAGGGTTTTTGGGAGCGGTAATAATGAGCAGTTCTTC
>TRBD1|TRBJ1-5|15|TRBV18|-
CASSPRDRPNQPQHF
TGTGCCAGCTCACCTCGGGACAGACCCAATCAGCCCCAGCATTTT
>TRBD2|TRBJ2-5|15|TRBV19|once
CASRGLADHQETQYF
TGTGCCAGTAGGGGACTAGCGGATCACCAAGAGACCCAGTACTTC
>-|TRBJ2-2|15|TRBV7-2|-
CASSPQNIVVGELFF
TGTGCCAGCAGCCCGCAAAACATCGTGGTCGGGGAGCTGTTTTTT
>-|TRBJ1-5|14|TRBV5-1|-
CASSAGGPNQPQHF
TGCGCCAGCAGCGCGGGGGGCCCCAATCAGCCCCAGCATTTT
>-|TRBJ2-3|14|TRBV15|few
CATDSKGNPDTQYF
TGTGCCACCGATTCAAAGGGGAATCCAGATACGCAGTATTTT
>-|TRBJ2-7|14|TRBV5-1|-
CASSPGTPTYEQYF
TGCGCCAGCAGCCCCGGGACACCGACCTACGAGCAGTACTTC
>-|TRBJ2-1|15|TRBV6-5|-
CASSYLTGSHNEQFF
TGTGCCAGCAGTTACCTAACAGGGTCCCACAATGAGCAGTTCTTC
>-|TRBJ2-5|16|TRBV5-4|-
CASSLVPTDPQETQYF
TGTGCCAGCAGCTTGGTGCCTACAGATCCACAAGAGACCCAGTACTTC
>-|TRBJ2-5|14|TRBV18|-
CASSPQGHLGTQYF
TGTGCCAGCTCACCACAGGGACACCTAGGGACCCAGTACTTC